These 32 T cell receptor beta chains were all obtained from the same sample, sequenced in a study of T cells in Graves' hyperthyroidism and ophthalmopathy. The investigators amplified TCR beta CDR3 regions from RNA transcripts. Carried out on the TCR CDR3, a first-round RT-PCR used the HTBI primer set. TCRdb re-called the multiplex PCR reads with MiXCR, one entry per CDR3 protein. The sample holds 300,000 to 350,000 distinct CDR3 sequences; under 25% are singletons and the top ten take under 55%. Sequencing used blood. Every receptor here comes from a woman aged 45-60 years with Graves' hyperthyroidism.

This clonotype appeared a few times. The chain links TRBV29-1 to TRBJ2-7, with 7 positions matching TRBD1. Unmatched junction bases numbered 2, after V lost 4 bases and J lost 2 bases. The CDR3 loop spans 12 amino acids. CDR1 is SQVTM and CDR2 is ANQGSEA in the germline V gene. The CDR3 sequence is CSVGTGAYEQYF. For the CDR3, the DNA is TGCAGCGTTGGGACAGGTGCCTACGAGCAGTACTTC.

This clonotype was seen repeatedly, ten times or more. The V gene is TRBV20-1, the J gene TRBJ2-3; D perhaps matches TRBD1 (5 bases). V was shortened by 6 bases and J by 1 base, with 17 bases between the two germline ends. The CDR3 consists of 15 residues. Looked up from germline, CDR1 is DFQATT and CDR2 is SNEGSKA (reference sequence). CDR3: CSARRQSPGTDTQYF. CDR3 nucleotides: TGCAGTGCCAGACGACAGTCCCCTGGCACAGATACGCAGTATTTT.

The gene calls are TRBV24-1 and TRBJ2-7; TRBD2 might be the D (5 bases). The CDR3 contains 13 residues. Trimming took 4 bases from V and 5 from J, leaving 11 bases between them. CDR1 is KGHDR and CDR2 is SFDVKD in the germline V gene. The CDR3, as DNA: TGTGCCACCAGTGACGATAGCGTCCACGAGCAGTACTTC. It yields the protein CATSDDSVHEQYF.

The rearrangement links TRBV7-7 to TRBJ2-3; no firm D call. The CDR3 extends over 13 amino acids. V dropped 1 base and J dropped 5 bases, with 7 bases sitting between them. Germline CDR1 SSHAT, CDR2 FNYEAQ (reference sequence). The CDR3 here is CASSLGPQDTQYF. The CDR3, as DNA: TGTGCCAGCAGCTTAGGTCCCCAAGATACGCAGTATTTT.

The chain uses TRBV7-2 and TRBJ1-5; D is unclear. Germline values: CDR1 SGHTA, CDR2 FQGNSA. Trimming took off 0 bases at V and 1 base at J, with 4 bases between the two ends. CDR3 length: 14 residues. The CDR3 bases are TGTGCCAGCAGCTTAGCGACGAGCAATCAGCCCCAGCATTTT. This translates into CASSLATSNQPQHF.

This clonotype was found a few times. This sequence joins TRBV6-1 and TRBJ2-7; 9 bases are a match to TRBD1. The germline V gene has CDR1 MNHNS and CDR2 SASEGT. This CDR3 contains 14 residues. The V and J ends lost 6 bases and 1 base, in that order; junction bases with no gene match: 4. The chain's CDR3 is CASRGTGNSYEQYF. CDR3 bases: TGTGCCAGCAGAGGGACAGGGAATTCCTACGAGCAGTACTTC.

By sample share, this clonotype is medium-sized (0.01 to 0.1%). The chain is built from TRBV7-9 and TRBJ2-7; D not resolved. Trimming took off 1 base at V and 5 bases at J, with 6 bases between the two ends. Germline CDR1 SEHNR, CDR2 FQNEAQ (reference sequence). The CDR3 is made up of 12 amino acids. CDR3 sequence (DNA): TGTGCCAGCAGCTTAGGTCCAGACGAGCAGTACTTC. Translating it yields CASSLGPDEQYF.

This clonotype was seen ten or more times. This CDR3 is CASSLEITEAFF. The CDR3 DNA is TGTGCCAGCAGCTTAGAAATCACTGAAGCTTTCTTT. The chain combines TRBV7-9 with TRBJ1-1; no definite D call. This CDR3 has 12 residues. The V end was cut by 1 base, the J end by 4 bases, with 4 bases between. CDR1 is SEHNR and CDR2 is FQNEAQ in the germline V gene (reference sequence).

This clonotype was counted only a few times. This CDR3 is CSASRQGGYYGYTF. The CDR3 DNA sequence: TGCAGTGCTAGCCGGCAGGGAGGGTACTATGGCTACACCTTC. This chain uses TRBV20-1 with TRBJ1-2, with D tentatively TRBD1 (5 bases). The CDR3 covers 14 residues. The germline gives CDR1 DFQATT, CDR2 SNEGSKA (reference sequence). V lost 3 bases to trimming and J lost 3 bases, with 14 bases between them.

This chain links TRBV7-2 with TRBJ2-1, with D perhaps matching TRBD1 (5 bases). There are 16 residues in the CDR3. Trimming removed 4 bases from V and 3 bases from J, with 16 bases in between. Germline V gene data show CDR1 as SGHTA and CDR2 as FQGNSA. The CDR3, as DNA: TGTGCCAGCAGCTCATATGGGCCAGGGAACTACAATGAGCAGTTCTTC. This translates into CASSSYGPGNYNEQFF.

V and J are TRBV12-5 and TRBJ1-2, with D possibly matching TRBD1 (5 bases). V was cut by 6 bases and J by 8 bases, with 16 bases left in between. The CDR3 has 13 amino acids. Germline V gene sequence: CDR1 LGHNT, CDR2 FRNRAP. The CDR3 loop reads CASGSGGRRGYTF. As DNA, the CDR3 is TGTGCTAGTGGGTCCGGGGGGAGACGCGGCTACACCTTC.

This clonotype was found once. This sequence joins TRBV19 and TRBJ1-2; 10 bases line up with TRBD1. The CDR3 sequence is 17 residues long. Germline V gene lookup returns CDR1 LNHDA and CDR2 SQIVND (reference sequence). J gave up 4 bases and V 7 bases, and 15 bases lay outside the gene matches. Here the CDR3 reads CASTPIQGTGAGYGYTF. The CDR3 DNA sequence: TGTGCCAGTACCCCCATCCAGGGGACAGGGGCGGGCTATGGCTACACCTTC.

There are many counts of this clonotype. This CDR3 is CASRPYHLQGGGYTF. CDR3 bases: TGTGCCAGCAGGCCATATCATTTACAGGGAGGTGGCTACACCTTC. The rearrangement uses TRBV6-1 and TRBJ1-2, with a weak D call TRBD1 (6 bases). Germline loops: CDR1 MNHNS, CDR2 SASEGT. The CDR3 runs to 15 residues. Trimming took off 6 bases at V and 7 bases at J, with 21 bases between the two ends.

This clonotype was counted at least ten times. The chain combines TRBV20-1 with TRBJ1-6, with D perhaps TRBD1 (5 bases). Trimming took off 6 bases at V and 7 bases at J, with 10 bases between the two ends. The CDR3 is 12 amino acids. Germline lookup yields CDR1 DFQATT and CDR2 SNEGSKA (reference sequence). This CDR3 is CSAPDRNSPLHF. The CDR3 coding sequence is TGCAGTGCCCCTGACAGAAATTCACCCCTCCACTTT.

This clonotype was recorded many times. The chain joins TRBV12-3 or TRBV12-4 to TRBJ1-5; D possibly corresponds to TRBD1 (6 bases). V shed 3 bases and J shed 7 bases, with 13 bases lying between them. The CDR3 is made up of 14 amino acids. The CDR3 region has the DNA TGTGCCAGCAGTTTCAGGGGAAGTAGGCAGCCCCAGCATTTT. This translates into CASSFRGSRQPQHF.

In this sample, this clonotype turned up many times. V gene TRBV2 combines with J gene TRBJ2-7, with D possibly TRBD1 on 6 matching bases. CDR1 is SNHLY and CDR2 is FYNNEI in the germline V gene. This CDR3 has 15 residues. V was cut by 8 bases and J by 2 bases, with 19 bases left in between. The CDR3 DNA reads TGTGCCAGCGGGGAAACAGGGAAGGCCCCCTACGAGCAGTACTTC. This gives the protein CASGETGKAPYEQYF.

This clonotype was counted at least ten times. The chain couples TRBV28 to TRBJ2-7; 13 nucleotides line up with TRBD2. With V trimmed by 5 bases and J by 4 bases, 20 bases remained unmatched. CDR1 MDHEN and CDR2 SYDVKM come from the germline V gene. The CDR3 is 20 amino acids. The CDR3 DNA reads as TGTGCCAGCAGTCCCGACAGGACTAGCGGGAGTAGAAACGGTCGGTACGAGCAGTACTTC. It encodes CASSPDRTSGSRNGRYEQYF.

The chain recombines TRBV2 with TRBJ2-1, with unresolved D. In germline, CDR1 is SNHLY, CDR2 FYNNEI. The CDR3 totals 15 residues. Deletions cut 4 bases from V and 0 bases from J, with 10 bases between. CDR3 protein: CASSVEPVSYNEQFF. The CDR3 coding sequence is TGTGCCAGCAGTGTGGAACCCGTCTCCTACAATGAGCAGTTCTTC. Using reference TRBV2 and TRBJ2-1 for the parts outside the CDR3, the full variable domain is EPEVTQTPSHQVTQMGQEVILRCVPISNHLYFYWYRQILGQKVEFLVSFYNNEISEKSEIFDDQFSVERPDGSNFTLKIRSTKLEDSAMYFCASSVEPVSYNEQFFGPGTRLTVL.

The gene calls are TRBV28 and TRBJ2-6; TRBD1 might be the D (6 bases). This CDR3 region has 16 residues. Trimming left V 6 bases short and J 2 bases short, with 14 bases between. Per germline, CDR1 MDHEN and CDR2 SYDVKM. In DNA, the CDR3 is TGTGCCAGCAGCCCCCAGGGGATCACTGGGGCCAACGTCCTGACTTTC. This sequence encodes CASSPQGITGANVLTF.

The table lists this clonotype with a few counts. The chain has TRBV13 and TRBJ2-1; D perhaps matches TRBD2 (5 bases). The V end was cut by 1 base, the J end by 4 bases, with 11 bases between. In germline, CDR1 is PRHDT, CDR2 FYEKMQ (reference sequence). The length of the CDR3 is 15 residues. The CDR3 coding sequence is TGTGCCAGCAGCTTAGTCTTTCGGGGTTACAATGAGCAGTTCTTC. Protein sequence: CASSLVFRGYNEQFF.

This clonotype was seen at least ten times. V usage is TRBV15 and J usage is TRBJ2-5; 9 positions agree with TRBD2. V trimming: 0 bases; J trimming: 5 bases; junction bases outside the gene matches: 7. This CDR3 is built from 16 residues. Germline lookup yields CDR1 LNHNV and CDR2 YYDKDF (reference sequence). This CDR3 reads CATSRDPAGGGETQYF. The CDR3 bases are TGTGCCACCAGCAGAGATCCAGCGGGGGGCGGGGAGACCCAGTACTTC.

The rearrangement uses TRBV6-1 and TRBJ1-1, with D tentatively TRBD1 (5 bases). V shed 5 bases and J shed 0 bases, with 10 bases lying between them. Germline-derived CDR1 and CDR2 are MNHNS and SASEGT. The CDR3 is 14 residues long. The CDR3 DNA follows: TGTGCCAGCAGTCAACAGGTGATGAACACTGAAGCTTTCTTT. Protein product: CASSQQVMNTEAFF.

This clonotype was picked up a small number of times. The gene calls are TRBV24-1 and TRBJ2-1; tentatively, D is TRBD2 (6 bases). This CDR3 is 13 amino acids long. The germline V and J ends were trimmed by 3 bases and 13 bases, with 15 bases remaining between them. Germline V gene lookup returns CDR1 KGHDR and CDR2 SFDVKD. The CDR3, as DNA: TGTGCCACCAGTGATACCACCGGGGGTACACAGTTCTTC. Its translation: CATSDTTGGTQFF.

The chain joins TRBV28 to TRBJ1-2; the match to TRBD1 covers 11 bases. The germline V gene has CDR1 MDHEN and CDR2 SYDVKM. The CDR3 sequence is 15 residues long. J gave up 6 bases and V 3 bases, and 6 bases lay outside the gene matches. The CDR3 loop is CASSFRTGGADGYTF. The CDR3 coding sequence is TGTGCCAGCAGTTTCCGGACAGGGGGCGCGGATGGCTACACCTTC.

The chain is built from TRBV6-1 and TRBJ2-5; TRBD1 matches at 8 bases. The germline gives CDR1 MNHNS, CDR2 SASEGT. The CDR3 runs 16 residues. V lost 1 base, J lost 2 bases, and 6 bases stayed unmatched. DNA for the CDR3: TGTGCCAGCAGTGAAGACGGCAGGGGGCGTCAAGAGACCCAGTACTTC. Encoded protein: CASSEDGRGRQETQYF.

This clonotype came up many times. The rearrangement joins TRBV30 to TRBJ1-1; D is uncertain. V was cut by 0 bases and J by 1 base, with 9 bases left in between. CDR1 is GTSNPN, CDR2 SVGIG, per germline (reference sequence). CDR3 length equals 14 residues. The CDR3 spells CAWSVGTGNTEAFF. The CDR3, as DNA: TGTGCCTGGAGTGTCGGTACGGGGAACACTGAAGCTTTCTTT.

This chain uses TRBV5-1 with TRBJ2-1, with D possibly TRBD1 on 6 matching bases. V gave up 6 bases and J gave up 9 bases, with 13 bases separating them. The germline CDR1 and CDR2 sequences are SGHRS and YFSETQ. The CDR3 has 12 residues. CDR3 sequence reads: CASKGGRGEQFF. The CDR3 nucleotides are TGCGCCAGCAAAGGGGGTCGTGGTGAGCAGTTCTTC.

This chain joins TRBV5-1 and TRBJ2-5; a weak D match, TRBD2 (7 bases). The V end lost 0 bases, the J end lost 9 bases, and 18 bases lay between the germline ends. This CDR3 region has 15 residues. Germline CDR1 and CDR2: SGHRS and YFSETQ. The CDR3 protein is CASSLALRGLTSQYF. The CDR3 DNA follows: TGCGCCAGCAGCTTGGCCCTGCGGGGGCTCACGTCCCAGTACTTC.

The rearrangement links TRBV28 to TRBJ1-5; D is unclear. The CDR3 loop spans 17 amino acids. Germline loops: CDR1 MDHEN, CDR2 SYDVKM. The germline V and J ends were trimmed by 3 bases and 2 bases, with 17 bases remaining between them. In nucleotides, the CDR3 is TGTGCCAGCAGTTTTTCCCTGGTTTATGCGGGCAATCAGCCCCAGCATTTT. Amino acid sequence: CASSFSLVYAGNQPQHF.

This clonotype was picked up many times. The chain combines TRBV11-2 with TRBJ1-1; D gene uncertain. The germline gives CDR1 SGHAT, CDR2 FQNNGV. Trimming took 5 bases from V and 6 from J, leaving 22 bases between them. The length of the CDR3 is 16 residues. This CDR3 is CASSPNDAGLSAEAFF. DNA of the CDR3: TGTGCCAGCAGCCCGAATGACGCTGGGCTATCCGCTGAAGCTTTCTTT.

Only a few counts were recorded for this clonotype. This chain uses TRBV7-2 with TRBJ2-1; D is tentatively TRBD1 or TRBD2 (5 bases each). Per germline, CDR1 SGHTA and CDR2 FQGNSA. V dropped 7 bases and J dropped 1 base, with 8 bases sitting between them. CDR3 length: 13 residues. The CDR3 loop is CASTEGSYNEQFF. CDR3 nucleotide sequence: TGTGCCAGCACCGAGGGGTCCTACAATGAGCAGTTCTTC.

The chain recombines TRBV6-1 with TRBJ1-4, with 10 bases lining up with TRBD1. The CDR3 is 15 amino acids. V gave up 6 bases and J gave up 8 bases; unmatched junction bases: 9. The germline V gene encodes CDR1 MNHNS and CDR2 SASEGT. CDR3 coding DNA: TGTGCCAGCAGCCACGAGGGACAGGGGCAGGAAAAACTGTTTTTT. This encodes CASSHEGQGQEKLFF.